This is a list of T cell receptor beta chains from one sample in a study of blood T cell repertoires in COVID-19. Produced via immunoSEQ multiplex PCR; TCRdb's table is partial and in-frame only. The profile shows some 150,000 clones, approximately 82% of them singletons. The sample taken for sequencing was peripheral blood. The source of these receptors is a human donor in a cohort sampled during active COVID-19. Each CDR3 is given with its conserved first and last residue. The D gene is left open where the match is weak. The size of a clone is reported for some rows only, either as once, few or many, or as a class for expanded clones.

CDR3nt	CDR3aa	v_gene	d_gene	j_gene	abundance
TGTGCCAGCGCGGGGGGGGCAGGGGCGATACGGACGCAGTATTTT	CASAGGAGAIRTQYF	TRBV6-5	TRBD2	TRBJ2-3	.
TGTGCCAGTAATAGACAGGGCGGGTTGTCCTACAATGAGCAGTTCTTC	CASNRQGGLSYNEQFF	TRBV19	TRBD1	TRBJ2-1	few
TGTGCCAGCAGCACGGGACAGGGAGGTTCCTACGAGCAGTACTTC	CASSTGQGGSYEQYF	TRBV6-5	TRBD1	TRBJ2-7	.
TGTGCCAGTAGTATAGGCACAGTGCCCTATGGCTACACCTTC	CASSIGTVPYGYTF	TRBV19	.	TRBJ1-2	.
TGTGCCAGCAGTTTTATTGAGGCTGAGCAGTTCTTC	CASSFIEAEQFF	TRBV12-3/TRBV12-4	.	TRBJ2-1	.
TGTGCCAGCAGCTACAGCGGGAGCCCCCCAGCCAAAAACATTCAGTACTTC	CASSYSGSPPAKNIQYF	TRBV11-2	TRBD2	TRBJ2-4	.
TGTGCCAGCAGCCCGACAGGGGCGGCCTACGAGCAGTACTTC	CASSPTGAAYEQYF	TRBV11-3	TRBD1	TRBJ2-7	.
TGTGCCAGCAGCCTAGGGGGCAACACCGGGGAGCTGTTTTTT	CASSLGGNTGELFF	TRBV6-4	TRBD1	TRBJ2-2	once
TGTGCCACCAGCAGAGATTTAAACGACGGGAGTAACTATGGCTACACCTTC	CATSRDLNDGSNYGYTF	TRBV15	.	TRBJ1-2	.
TGTGCCAGTAGTATAAATAGTCTGAGCAATCAGCCCCAGCATTTT	CASSINSLSNQPQHF	TRBV19	.	TRBJ1-5	.
TGCAGTGCTAGTAGAGACAGGAGCTACAATGAGCAGTTCTTC	CSASRDRSYNEQFF	TRBV20-1	.	TRBJ2-1	.
TGTGCCAGCAGTTACGGGAGACACCAAGGGACGCAGTATTTT	CASSYGRHQGTQYF	TRBV6-5	.	TRBJ2-3	.
TGTGCCAGCAGTGAAGGCACTAGCGGGAGCTACGAGCAGTACTTC	CASSEGTSGSYEQYF	TRBV6-1	TRBD2	TRBJ2-7	.
TGTGCCGCCCAGTGGGGGCAGTACACTGAAGCTTTCTTT	CAAQWGQYTEAFF	TRBV30	.	TRBJ1-1	.
TGCACCAGCAGCTCCCACCGTGGCGGGAGATACGAGCAGTACTTC	CTSSSHRGGRYEQYF	TRBV1	.	TRBJ2-7	.